Following are 25 T cell receptor beta chains from one sample sequenced in a study of PD-L1 blockade in urothelial cancer. Sequencing used immunoSEQ multiplex PCR; TCRdb keeps in-frame clones, though not all of them. The repertoire includes around 41,000 clones, 70% to 90% of them detected once, and 13% to 15% sits in the top ten. The sample consisted of PBMCs, taken around atezolizumab (anti-PD-L1) treatment. Source of these receptors: a woman aged 60 to 75 with urothelial cancer.

The chain links TRBV29-1 to TRBJ2-3; TRBD2 matches at 9 bases. CDR3 length: 15 residues. Germline V CDR1 and CDR2: SQVTM, ANQGSEA. The V segment lost 8 bases and the J segment 7 bases; nucleotides outside the gene matches: 16. This CDR3 reads CSFRVVAGVVNTQYF. The CDR3 bases are TGCAGCTTCAGAGTAGTAGCGGGAGTTGTAAATACGCAGTATTTT.

The chain has TRBV28 and TRBJ2-1, with D hard to call. V was cut by 3 bases and J by 8 bases, with 8 bases left in between. This CDR3 region has 12 residues. Looked up from germline, CDR1 is MDHEN and CDR2 is SYDVKM. The CDR3 reads CASSFPSDEQFF. CDR3 sequence (DNA): TGTGCCAGCAGTTTCCCCTCCGATGAGCAGTTCTTC.

The chain couples TRBV29-1 to TRBJ1-1; 9 bases agree with TRBD1. Germline CDR1 and CDR2: SQVTM and ANQGSEA. The CDR3 is 14 residues long. Trimming took 6 bases from V and 2 from J; bases not matched to a gene: 7. The CDR3 nucleotides read TGCAGCGTGGGTAGACAGGGGGTAAACACTGAAGCTTTCTTT. It yields the protein CSVGRQGVNTEAFF.

The rearrangement uses TRBV29-1 and TRBJ1-1; 7 nucleotides match TRBD1. CDR3 length: 14 amino acids. Germline CDR1 reads SQVTM; CDR2 reads ANQGSEA. The J segment lost 1 base and the V segment lost 4 bases, leaving 6 bases of the junction unmatched. CDR3 nucleotides: TGCAGCGTTGTAAGGGGGCGGGCGAACACTGAAGCTTTCTTT. It codes for CSVVRGRANTEAFF. Using reference TRBV29-1 and TRBJ1-1 for the parts outside the CDR3, the full variable domain is SAVISQKPSRDICQRGTSLTIQCQVDSQVTMMFWYRQQPGQSLTLIATANQGSEATYESGFVIDKFPISRPNLTFSTLTVSNMSPEDSSIYLCSVVRGRANTEAFFGQGTRLTVV.

The rearrangement joins TRBV7-2 to TRBJ2-3, with D tentatively TRBD1 (9 bases). Trimming pared 1 base from V and 5 bases from J, leaving 19 bases between. The CDR3 is 17 residues long. The germline V gene encodes CDR1 SGHTA and CDR2 FQGNSA. The CDR3 sequence is CASSLERLAGQGDTQYF. In nucleotides, the CDR3 is TGTGCCAGCAGCTTAGAGCGGTTAGCGGGACAGGGAGATACGCAGTATTTT.

This chain uses TRBV5-1 with TRBJ2-3; weak D call: TRBD2 (5 bases). With 4 bases removed from V and 8 bases from J, the gap between germline ends came to 20 bases. CDR1 and CDR2 (germline): SGHRS, YFSETQ. The CDR3 extends over 15 amino acids. The CDR3 DNA is TGCGCCAGCAGCCCCGGGGAACCCACGTGGGGTACGCAGTATTTT. This translates into CASSPGEPTWGTQYF.

This chain joins TRBV5-1 and TRBJ2-7; D gene ambiguous. CDR3 length: 15 amino acids. Per germline, CDR1 SGHRS and CDR2 YFSETQ. Trimming took off 5 bases at V and 1 base at J, with 16 bases between the two ends. The CDR3 bases are TGCGCCAGCAGTTACAGACCTGATACATCCTACGAGCAGTACTTC. Its translation is CASSYRPDTSYEQYF.

The chain couples TRBV28 to TRBJ2-7; D perhaps matches TRBD2 (6 bases). The CDR3 covers 13 residues. CDR1 and CDR2 from the germline V gene are MDHEN and SYDVKM. Trimming cost V 7 bases and J 2 bases, with 12 bases left between them. CDR3 amino acids: CASKIAEPYEQYF. Written as DNA, the CDR3 is TGTGCCAGCAAGATAGCGGAGCCCTACGAGCAGTACTTC.

The rearrangement joins TRBV5-4 to TRBJ2-7; D is undetermined. The germline CDR1 and CDR2 sequences are SGHNT and YYREEE (reference sequence). V was trimmed by 1 base and J by 2 bases, leaving 13 bases between them. The CDR3 is 15 residues long. The CDR3 nucleotides are TGTGCCAGCAGCTTGAGTCCTCTAGATACCTACGAGCAGTACTTC. Translating gives CASSLSPLDTYEQYF.

The CDR3 region has the DNA TGTGCCAGCGCCAAATCCCCGGGGGTGGAGTCCGGGGAGCTGTTTTTT. This encodes CASAKSPGVESGELFF. J is TRBJ2-2 and V is TRBV5-5, with a tentative D call TRBD2 (6 bases). The CDR3 spans 16 residues. Trimming removed 7 bases at V and 6 bases at J, with 22 bases between. CDR1 SGHKS and CDR2 YYEKEE come from the germline V gene (reference sequence).

The chain carries TRBV4-2 and TRBJ2-5; 9 bases fit TRBD1. This CDR3 has 16 amino acids. V was pared by 0 bases and J by 5 bases, with 7 bases of the junction left unmatched. Germline CDR1 is LGHNA and CDR2 is YNFKEQ. In DNA, the CDR3 is TGTGCCAGCAGCCAAGATGGGACAGGGAAAGGGGAGACCCAGTACTTC. Translated, it gives CASSQDGTGKGETQYF.

This clone was counted a single time. The genes are TRBV2 and TRBJ2-7, with 11 positions matching TRBD2. The CDR3 loop spans 13 amino acids. V trimming: 8 bases; J trimming: 4 bases; junction bases outside the gene matches: 4. Germline assignment: CDR1 SNHLY and CDR2 FYNNEI. The CDR3 DNA is TGTGCCAGCTGGACTAGCGGGTATTACGAGCAGTACTTC. The encoded protein is CASWTSGYYEQYF.

This clone was seen only a few times. The J gene is TRBJ1-1, the V gene TRBV20-1; D might be TRBD1 (6 bases). The CDR3 extends over 11 amino acids. Trimming pared 5 bases from V and 12 bases from J, leaving 16 bases between. Germline CDR1 and CDR2: DFQATT and SNEGSKA (reference sequence). The CDR3 protein is CSAPPDSGPFF. CDR3 coding DNA: TGCAGTGCTCCCCCGGACAGTGGACCTTTCTTT.

This rearrangement joins TRBV6-1 to TRBJ2-3; D gene unclear. CDR3 length: 14 residues. In germline, CDR1 is MNHNS, CDR2 SASEGT. The ends were cut back, 0 bases at V and 7 bases at J, with 11 bases in the middle. The CDR3: CASSEAPPRYTQYF. The CDR3 nucleotides read TGTGCCAGCAGTGAAGCCCCCCCCAGATATACGCAGTATTTT.

The chain links TRBV28 to TRBJ2-2; 7 positions agree with TRBD1. Germline values: CDR1 MDHEN, CDR2 SYDVKM. This CDR3 comprises 14 residues. Trimming removed 8 bases from V and 0 bases from J; junction bases left unmatched: 3. CDR3 region: CASVQGSNTGELFF. The DNA for the CDR3 is TGTGCCAGCGTACAGGGGTCGAACACCGGGGAGCTGTTTTTT.

This chain joins TRBV18 and TRBJ2-5; TRBD1 agrees at 7 bases. This CDR3 is built from 13 residues. CDR1 is KGHSH and CDR2 is LQKENI in the germline V gene. J lost 3 bases, V lost 5 bases, and 3 bases had no gene match. The CDR3 nucleotides are TGTGCCAGCTCAGAGGGGACAGAAGAGACCCAGTACTTC. This codes for CASSEGTEETQYF.

This clone appeared once. This chain links TRBV18 with TRBJ2-5; D not resolved. CDR1 and CDR2 from the germline V gene are KGHSH and LQKENI. V was shortened by 2 bases and J by 2 bases, with 9 bases between the two germline ends. This CDR3 has 14 residues. This CDR3 reads CASSPKTRQETQYF. The CDR3 DNA reads TGTGCCAGCTCACCAAAGACAAGACAAGAGACCCAGTACTTC. Full variable domain (rest looked up from reference TRBV18 and TRBJ2-5): NAGVMQNPRHLVRRRGQEARLRCSPMKGHSHVYWYRQLPEEGLKFMVYLQKENIIDESGMPKERFSAEFPKEGPSILRIQQVVRGDSAAYFCASSPKTRQETQYFGPGTRLLVL.

The chain has TRBV5-4 and TRBJ1-1; possibly TRBD1 for D (6 bases). Germline CDR1 and CDR2: SGHNT and YYREEE (reference sequence). This CDR3 has 15 residues. The ends were cut back, 3 bases at V and 2 bases at J, with 14 bases in the middle. The CDR3 is CASSSQTGLNTEAFF. DNA of the CDR3: TGTGCCAGCAGCTCGCAGACAGGCCTTAACACTGAAGCTTTCTTT.

The V and J genes are TRBV5-1 and TRBJ2-5, with TRBD2 identical over 9 bases. The ends lost 5 bases at V and 5 bases at J; junction bases unmatched: 7. Germline CDR1 SGHRS, CDR2 YFSETQ. CDR3 length equals 14 residues. CDR3 amino acids: CASSASGKTETQYF. The CDR3 region has the DNA TGCGCCAGCAGTGCTAGCGGGAAAACGGAGACCCAGTACTTC.

This clone was counted a single time. The V and J genes are TRBV6-6 and TRBJ1-4, with 7 nucleotides matching TRBD1. The CDR3 has 14 amino acids. J gave up 8 bases and V 6 bases, and 9 bases lay outside the gene matches. In germline, CDR1 is MNHNY, CDR2 SVGAGI (reference sequence). The CDR3 DNA reads TGTGCCAGCAGACTAACAGGGGTGATGGAAAAACTGTTTTTT. It is translated as CASRLTGVMEKLFF.

The CDR3 reads CASIKAGGTYEQYF. The CDR3 nucleotides are TGTGCCAGCATCAAGGCAGGGGGCACCTACGAGCAGTACTTC. V and J are TRBV28 and TRBJ2-7; TRBD1 matches 8 bases. This CDR3 has 14 amino acids. Trimming cost V 7 bases and J 2 bases; bases outside gene matches: 7. Germline CDR1 MDHEN, CDR2 SYDVKM.

The chain has TRBV5-5 and TRBJ1-6; 9 nucleotides line up with TRBD1. Germline V gives CDR1 SGHKS, CDR2 YYEKEE (reference sequence). The ends lost 0 bases at V and 1 base at J; junction bases unmatched: 8. The CDR3 covers 19 residues. The CDR3 loop is CASSLGEPQGASYNSPLHF. DNA of the CDR3: TGTGCCAGCAGCTTGGGGGAACCACAGGGGGCATCCTATAATTCACCCCTCCACTTT.

This chain joins TRBV29-1 and TRBJ2-6; TRBD2 is a possible D gene (5 bases). V was trimmed by 5 bases and J by 3 bases, leaving 8 bases between them. This CDR3 region has 13 residues. Germline assignment: CDR1 SQVTM and CDR2 ANQGSEA. The CDR3 is CSVSGLGANVLTF. The DNA for the CDR3 is TGCAGCGTTAGCGGTCTTGGGGCCAACGTCCTGACTTTC.

The J gene is TRBJ2-7, the V gene TRBV6-6; D possibly corresponds to TRBD1 (5 bases). Germline V gives CDR1 MNHNY, CDR2 SVGAGI (reference sequence). This CDR3 comprises 14 residues. With 6 bases removed from V and 5 bases from J, the gap between germline ends came to 17 bases. The CDR3 DNA sequence: TGTGCCAGCAGCCTAAACAGGAACATAAACGAGCAGTACTTC. It encodes CASSLNRNINEQYF.

The chain has TRBV5-5 and TRBJ2-7; D is perhaps TRBD1 (7 bases). The V and J ends lost 4 bases and 4 bases respectively, with 15 bases between them. The CDR3 is 14 amino acids. Germline V gives CDR1 SGHKS, CDR2 YYEKEE (reference sequence). For the CDR3, the DNA is TGTGCCAGCAGCCGAACGACAGGGAGGTACGAGCAGTACTTC. Amino acid sequence: CASSRTTGRYEQYF.